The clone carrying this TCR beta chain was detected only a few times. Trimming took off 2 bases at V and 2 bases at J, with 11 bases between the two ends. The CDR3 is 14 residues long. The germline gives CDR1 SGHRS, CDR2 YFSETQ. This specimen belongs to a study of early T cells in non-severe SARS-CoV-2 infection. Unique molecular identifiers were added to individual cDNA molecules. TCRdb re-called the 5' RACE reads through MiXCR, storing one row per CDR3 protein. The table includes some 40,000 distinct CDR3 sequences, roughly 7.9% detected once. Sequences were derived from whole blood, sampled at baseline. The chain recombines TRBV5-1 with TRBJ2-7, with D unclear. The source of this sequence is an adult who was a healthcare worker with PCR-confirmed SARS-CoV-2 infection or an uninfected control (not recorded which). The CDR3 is CASSFRHDPYEQYF. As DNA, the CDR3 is TGCGCCAGCAGCTTCCGGCATGACCCCTACGAGCAGTACTTC.